The TCR beta chain under discussion was sequenced for a study of cytotoxic CD8 clonotypes in ibrutinib-treated CLL. Study background: On average, each sample had hundreds of thousands of productive templates and approximately 100,000 productive rearrangements.

The planned depth of sequencing spanned 1 in 200,000 to 1 in 1 million T cells. Generated by immunoSEQ multiplex PCR, the TCRdb table keeps only in-frame clones and is missing some. This sample has about 200,000 clones, with 60% to 80% found just once. This CDR3 has 17 amino acids. Trimming shortened V by 0 bases and J by 1 base, and 15 bases separated the two germline ends. Germline CDR1 and CDR2: SGHRS and YFSETQ. This receptor was obtained from a human donor with chronic lymphocytic leukemia. The sequencing used PBMCs, collected after 12 months of ibrutinib treatment. This chain links TRBV5-1 with TRBJ2-3; perhaps TRBD2 as D (5 bases). CDR3 coding DNA: TGCGCCAGCAGCTTGGGCGCGCGGGTTCTCCGCACAGATACGCAGTATTTT. The encoded protein is CASSLGARVLRTDTQYF.